Shown below are 32 T cell receptor beta chains from a single sample sequenced in a study of shared clonotypes between healthy human individuals. The protocol was immunoSEQ multiplex PCR, while the TCRdb copy is restricted to in-frame clones and leaves out a portion. This table holds hundreds of thousands of clones, around 74% found once. Sequenced sample: memory CD4+ T cells sorted from blood. Specified subset: CD45RA-negative fraction. The receptor set was obtained from a young woman in good health.

The rearrangement uses TRBV5-1 and TRBJ1-3; tentatively, D is TRBD1 (5 bases). V was trimmed by 3 bases and J by 2 bases, leaving 9 bases between them. Germline V gene lookup returns CDR1 SGHRS and CDR2 YFSETQ. This CDR3 contains 14 residues. Written as DNA, the CDR3 is TGCGCCAGCAGCTCGGGGGTGGCTGGAAACACCATATATTTT. As protein: CASSSGVAGNTIYF.

This chain links TRBV5-1 with TRBJ2-1; 7 nucleotides line up with TRBD2. Germline V lookup: CDR1 SGHRS, CDR2 YFSETQ. V lost 4 bases and J lost 10; bases outside the gene matches: 14. This CDR3 has 15 residues. The CDR3 loop is CASSLGLGESLEQFF. The CDR3 DNA is TGCGCCAGCAGCCTCGGACTAGGGGAATCATTAGAGCAGTTCTTC.

The genes are TRBV7-2 and TRBJ1-3; no reliable D call. Germline-derived CDR1 and CDR2 are SGHTA and FQGNSA. The CDR3 covers 16 residues. V dropped 1 base and J dropped 4 bases, with 14 bases sitting between them. CDR3 sequence reads: CASSLDLTAGGNTIYF. The CDR3 coding sequence is TGTGCCAGCAGCTTAGACCTCACCGCTGGAGGAAACACCATATATTTT.

The V gene is TRBV27, the J gene TRBJ2-1; 8 bases agree with TRBD2. With V trimmed by 6 bases and J by 1 base, 11 bases remained unmatched. The CDR3 has 17 residues. Germline CDR1 reads MNHEY; CDR2 reads SMNVEV (reference sequence). CDR3 protein: CASRRSAGTSSYNEQFF. The CDR3 DNA reads as TGTGCCAGCAGACGATCGGCCGGGACTAGTTCCTACAATGAGCAGTTCTTC.

The chain couples TRBV5-4 to TRBJ2-1; 13 bases are a match to TRBD2. The CDR3 has 15 amino acids. J lost 6 bases, V lost 4 bases, and 4 bases had no gene match. The germline gives CDR1 SGHNT, CDR2 YYREEE (reference sequence). CDR3 in amino acids: CASSEWTSGSNEQFF. The CDR3 DNA sequence: TGTGCCAGCAGCGAATGGACTAGCGGGAGCAATGAGCAGTTCTTC.

The chain uses TRBV6-4 and TRBJ2-3; TRBD2 matches 12 bases. The length of the CDR3 is 15 residues. Germline CDR1 and CDR2: MRHNA and SNTAGT. With 6 bases clipped from V and 6 bases from J, the junction kept 7 bases outside the gene matches. The CDR3 sequence is CASRPSGRASDTQYF. The CDR3 DNA sequence: TGTGCCAGCAGACCTAGCGGGAGGGCCTCCGATACGCAGTATTTT.

V usage is TRBV28 and J usage is TRBJ1-2; possibly TRBD1 for D (6 bases). The CDR3 is made up of 15 amino acids. Trimming left V 6 bases short and J 0 bases short, with 14 bases between. Looked up from germline, CDR1 is MDHEN and CDR2 is SYDVKM. The CDR3 DNA reads TGTGCCAGCAGCTCAGGGACATCAGCTAACTATGGCTACACCTTC. The encoded protein is CASSSGTSANYGYTF.

This clone was seen a handful of times. The V gene is TRBV10-3, the J gene TRBJ2-3; 7 nucleotides match TRBD2. J gave up 3 bases and V 3 bases, and 15 bases lay outside the gene matches. The length of the CDR3 is 18 residues. CDR1 is ENHRY and CDR2 is SYGVKD in the germline V gene. DNA of the CDR3: TGTGCCATCAGTGACTCCCACCCCGAGCGGGAATTTACAGATACGCAGTATTTT. Its protein is CAISDSHPEREFTDTQYF.

This sequence joins TRBV11-2 and TRBJ2-7; 8 bases line up with TRBD1. The J segment lost 3 bases and the V segment lost 5 bases, leaving 12 bases of the junction unmatched. The CDR3 consists of 16 residues. Germline V gene lookup returns CDR1 SGHAT and CDR2 FQNNGV. CDR3 in DNA: TGTGCCAGCAGCCTATCCCAGGGGGCGCAGAGCTACGAGCAGTACTTC. Its translation is CASSLSQGAQSYEQYF.

The rearrangement uses TRBV4-1 and TRBJ1-1; the D is unclear. This CDR3 region has 15 residues. Germline assignment: CDR1 MGHRA and CDR2 YSYEKL. V was pared by 1 base and J by 1 base, with 10 bases between. CDR3 amino acids: CASSQVGRSNTEAFF. The CDR3, as DNA: TGCGCCAGCAGCCAAGTAGGGAGGTCGAACACTGAAGCTTTCTTT.

The chain has TRBV6-6 and TRBJ1-3, with 8 nucleotides matching TRBD1. This CDR3 is built from 16 residues. The ends lost 2 bases at V and 4 bases at J; junction bases unmatched: 7. CDR1 is MNHNY and CDR2 is SVGAGI in the germline V gene (reference sequence). CDR3 coding DNA: TGTGCCAGCAGTTACGGGACAGGCACTCCAGGAAACACCATATATTTT. Protein: CASSYGTGTPGNTIYF.

Concerning this clone itself: A clone one base away is much larger, so this may be a read error. CDR3 amino acids: CASSFTGGSNQPQHF. The CDR3 bases are TGTGCCAGCAGCTTTACAGGGGGTAGCAATCAGCCCCAGCATTTT. The rearrangement links TRBV11-3 to TRBJ1-5; 8 bases are shared with TRBD1. The CDR3 length is 15 residues. Germline trimming cut 3 bases from V and 0 bases from J; bases unmatched to any gene: 1. Per germline, CDR1 SGHNT and CDR2 YENEEA.

This CDR3 reads CSVKRTVYGYTF. CDR3 coding DNA: TGCAGCGTGAAGAGGACAGTCTATGGCTACACCTTC. This chain connects TRBV29-1 to TRBJ1-2; D might be TRBD1 (6 bases). CDR3 length: 12 amino acids. Germline CDR1 SQVTM, CDR2 ANQGSEA. Deletions cut 6 bases from V and 4 bases from J, with 12 bases between.

This clone was detected only a few times. The chain has TRBV5-8 and TRBJ1-3; D remains ambiguous. Germline assignment: CDR1 SGHTS and CDR2 YDEGEE. The CDR3 is made up of 13 amino acids. V shed 2 bases and J shed 4 bases, with 7 bases lying between them. CDR3 DNA: TGTGCCAGCAGCTTCTGGAACGGAAACACCATATATTTT. Translated: CASSFWNGNTIYF.

This clone came up once. The V gene is TRBV27, the J gene TRBJ2-3; 12 bases fit TRBD2. CDR3 length equals 19 residues. CDR1 MNHEY and CDR2 SMNVEV come from the germline V gene (reference sequence). The V gene end was trimmed by 5 bases and the J gene end by 0 bases; junction bases not matched to a gene: 12. The DNA of the CDR3 is TGTGCCAGCAGTACCATTAGGGGGGGGACTAGCGGGAGCACAGATACGCAGTATTTT. Translation: CASSTIRGGTSGSTDTQYF.

The sample holds one count of this clone. The rearrangement joins TRBV7-2 to TRBJ2-7, with D perhaps given as TRBD1 or TRBD2 (5 bases each). The CDR3 runs to 14 residues. Germline-derived CDR1 and CDR2 are SGHTA and FQGNSA. The ends were cut back, 7 bases at V and 0 bases at J, with 13 bases in the middle. Here the CDR3 DNA reads TGTGCCAGCACCCGGGACCGGAGCTCCTACGAGCAGTACTTC. Translated: CASTRDRSSYEQYF. The whole variable domain, filled in from reference TRBV7-2 and TRBJ2-7, reads GAGVSQSPSNKVTEKGKDVELRCDPISGHTALYWYRQSLGQGLEFLIYFQGNSAPDKSGLPSDRFSAERTGGSVSTLTIQRTQQEDSAVYLCASTRDRSSYEQYFGPGTRLTVT.

The CDR3 DNA reads TGTGCCAGCAGCCGAGGTAGACAGGCCTACGAGCAGTACTTC. It codes for CASSRGRQAYEQYF. The chain has TRBV6-1 and TRBJ2-7, with D possibly matching TRBD1 (6 bases). Looked up from germline, CDR1 is MNHNS and CDR2 is SASEGT. V was trimmed by 6 bases and J by 2 bases, leaving 14 bases between them. The CDR3 contains 14 residues.

The chain combines TRBV2 with TRBJ2-1; D is undetermined. The V gene lost 7 bases and the J gene lost 7 bases, with 8 bases spanning the gap. The CDR3 extends over 11 amino acids. CDR1 and CDR2 (germline): SNHLY, FYNNEI. CDR3 sequence: CASMLGNEQFF. In DNA, the CDR3 is TGTGCCAGCATGTTGGGGAATGAGCAGTTCTTC.

The chain has TRBV2 and TRBJ2-7, with TRBD2 matching over 7 bases. Germline CDR1 and CDR2: SNHLY and FYNNEI. J gave up 5 bases and V 3 bases, and 7 bases lay outside the gene matches. This CDR3 contains 14 residues. CDR3 region: CASSEAGVRDEQYF. Written as DNA, the CDR3 is TGTGCCAGCAGTGAGGCGGGAGTAAGAGACGAGCAGTACTTC.

To note about this clone: A much larger clonotype is one base distant, so this may be a read error. This chain connects TRBV6-5 to TRBJ2-7, with TRBD2 identical over 11 bases. CDR3 length: 15 amino acids. CDR1 is MNHEY and CDR2 is SVGAGI in the germline V gene. V shed 6 bases and J 2 bases; nucleotides not matched to a gene: 6. CDR3 bases: TGTGCCAGCAGCCGGGGACTAGCGGAAACCTACGAGCAGTACTTC. This codes for CASSRGLAETYEQYF.

CDR3 protein: CASSLWLAGVGDTQYF. Written as DNA, the CDR3 is TGTGCCAGCAGCTTGTGGCTAGCGGGAGTGGGGGATACGCAGTATTTT. This chain joins TRBV5-6 and TRBJ2-3; 10 bases are shared with TRBD2. The CDR3 covers 16 residues. J lost 6 bases, V lost 1 base, and 8 bases had no gene match. Germline CDR1 and CDR2: SGHDT and YYEEEE.

This clone was seen a handful of times. This chain joins TRBV28 and TRBJ1-1; D is unresolved. The CDR3 runs 12 residues. The V end lost 8 bases, the J end lost 4 bases, and 11 bases lay between the germline ends. The germline V gene has CDR1 MDHEN and CDR2 SYDVKM. CDR3 DNA sequence: TGTGCCAGCGGAGTGGGGAGCACTGAAGCTTTCTTT. Amino acids: CASGVGSTEAFF. The variable domain in full, with the rest retrieved from reference TRBV28 and TRBJ1-1, is DVKVTQSSRYLVKRTGEKVFLECVQDMDHENMFWYRQDPGLGLRLIYFSYDVKMKEKGDIPEGYSVSREKKERFSLILESASTNQTSMYLCASGVGSTEAFFGQGTRLTVV.

The V and J genes are TRBV5-4 and TRBJ2-7, with D hard to call. Trimming took off 1 base at V and 5 bases at J, with 16 bases between the two ends. The CDR3 has 15 amino acids. From germline, CDR1 is SGHNT and CDR2 YYREEE (reference sequence). CDR3 amino acids: CASSLQASLTHEQYF. CDR3 in DNA: TGTGCCAGCAGCTTGCAGGCTAGTCTTACCCACGAGCAGTACTTC.

V and J are TRBV6-5 and TRBJ1-3; D call uncertain. Germline CDR1 is MNHEY and CDR2 is SVGAGI. Trimming removed 0 bases from V and 6 bases from J, with 12 bases in between. The CDR3 has 15 amino acids. CDR3 bases: TGTGCCAGCAGTTACTCGTCGGGTTTTGAAAACACCATATATTTT. Protein: CASSYSSGFENTIYF.

This clone was observed a few times. V gene TRBV4-1 combines with J gene TRBJ1-1, with D possibly TRBD1 on 5 matching bases. The CDR3 sequence is 15 residues long. Trimming shortened V by 0 bases and J by 4 bases, and 12 bases separated the two germline ends. Per the germline V gene, CDR1 is MGHRA and CDR2 is YSYEKL. The CDR3 protein is CASSQDSGVLTEAFF. For the CDR3, the DNA is TGCGCCAGCAGCCAAGATTCGGGGGTACTCACTGAAGCTTTCTTT.

This clone was seen many times. This sequence joins TRBV28 and TRBJ2-3, with D perhaps TRBD2 (6 bases). CDR1 is MDHEN, CDR2 SYDVKM, per germline. Trimming removed 2 bases from V and 2 bases from J, with 17 bases in between. The CDR3 length is 17 residues. The CDR3 loop reads CASSLSRNSGITDTQYF. Written as DNA, the CDR3 is TGTGCCAGCAGTTTAAGTCGGAATAGCGGAATCACAGATACGCAGTATTTT.

The chain joins TRBV5-5 to TRBJ1-2; 7 bases agree with TRBD1. Germline-derived CDR1 and CDR2 are SGHKS and YYEKEE (reference sequence). The CDR3 is made up of 15 amino acids. The V segment lost 1 base and the J segment 1 base; nucleotides outside the gene matches: 4. The DNA for the CDR3 is TGTGCCAGCAGCTTGCCAGACAGGGTTAACTATGGCTACACCTTC. Residues: CASSLPDRVNYGYTF. Full variable domain (outside the CDR3, taken from reference TRBV5-5 and TRBJ1-2): DAGVTQSPTHLIKTRGQQVTLRCSPISGHKSVSWYQQVLGQGPQFIFQYYEKEERGRGNFPDRFSARQFPNYSSELNVNALLLGDSALYLCASSLPDRVNYGYTFGSGTRLTVV.

This clone was picked up many times. The genes are TRBV7-2 and TRBJ1-4, with a weak D call TRBD1 (5 bases). This CDR3 has 16 residues. Germline loops: CDR1 SGHTA, CDR2 FQGNSA. V lost 1 base and J lost 7, with 16 bases in between. This CDR3 reads CASSLESTGSVEKLFF. The DNA of the CDR3 is TGTGCCAGCAGCTTAGAATCAACAGGTTCGGTTGAAAAACTGTTTTTT.

V usage is TRBV28 and J usage is TRBJ1-2, with 7 bases that match TRBD1. V was pared by 6 bases and J by 9 bases, with 13 bases of the junction left unmatched. Looked up from germline, CDR1 is MDHEN and CDR2 is SYDVKM. There are 14 residues in the CDR3. CDR3 coding DNA: TGTGCCAGCAGCCCCTGGACAGGCCCCCGAAGCTACACCTTC. It translates to CASSPWTGPRSYTF.

In its sample, this clone was seen once. The chain uses TRBV5-1 and TRBJ1-1; D is unresolved. The CDR3 has 13 amino acids. Looked up from germline, CDR1 is SGHRS and CDR2 is YFSETQ. V gave up 5 bases and J gave up 1 base, with 9 bases separating them. As DNA, the CDR3 is TGCGCCAGCAGGGAGACGGAGAACACTGAAGCTTTCTTT. This encodes CASRETENTEAFF.

The chain carries TRBV30 and TRBJ1-5; no clear D. The ends were cut back, 2 bases at V and 4 bases at J, with 9 bases in the middle. Germline assignment: CDR1 GTSNPN and CDR2 SVGIG (reference sequence). The CDR3 extends over 13 amino acids. CDR3 nucleotide sequence: TGTGCCTGGAGTCTCGGGGTTAATCAGCCCCAGCATTTT. It specifies CAWSLGVNQPQHF.

V usage is TRBV5-4 and J usage is TRBJ2-1, with 13 bases that match TRBD2. The CDR3 spans 16 residues. Trimming cost V 4 bases and J 5 bases; bases outside gene matches: 6. Germline-derived CDR1 and CDR2 are SGHNT and YYREEE (reference sequence). The CDR3 DNA is TGTGCCAGCAGCCTCCAACTAGCGGGAGGGCACAATGAGCAGTTCTTC. It yields the protein CASSLQLAGGHNEQFF.